The 29 T cell receptor beta chains in this list originate from one sample, sequenced in a study of blood T cells in healthy people across ages. Through a sample-barcoded 5' primer and a J-beta primer mix, a second PCR was run for about 6 to 11 cycles. TCRdb re-called the 5' RACE reads through MiXCR, storing one row per CDR3 protein. The sample lists 650,000 to 800,000 distinct CDR3 sequences, under 45% occurring once. Sequenced input: blood. These receptors were collected from a man aged 55 to 69 in good health.

The V gene is TRBV7-2, the J gene TRBJ1-5, with D possibly being TRBD1 (5 bases). Germline values: CDR1 SGHTA, CDR2 FQGNSA. The CDR3 spans 14 residues. V lost 4 bases and J lost 5, with 12 bases in between. The CDR3 bases are TGTGCCAGCAGCTATTACGGGGCTGATCAGCCCCAGCATTTT. Protein: CASSYYGADQPQHF.

The rearrangement uses TRBV6-2 or TRBV6-3 and TRBJ2-5; tentatively, D is TRBD2 (6 bases). The V gene lost 2 bases and the J gene lost 8 bases, with 12 bases spanning the gap. The CDR3 is 13 amino acids. Germline loops: CDR1 MNHEY, CDR2 SVGEGT. This chain's CDR3 is CASSYTGTPTQYF. CDR3 DNA sequence: TGTGCCAGCAGTTACACCGGGACTCCCACCCAGTACTTC.

The genes are TRBV20-1 and TRBJ2-3; perhaps D is TRBD1 or TRBD2 (5 bases each). The germline V gene has CDR1 DFQATT and CDR2 SNEGSKA (reference sequence). V shed 0 bases and J shed 2 bases, with 12 bases lying between them. CDR3 length: 15 residues. CDR3: CSARDRGYITDTQYF. The CDR3 DNA follows: TGCAGTGCTAGAGATCGGGGCTATATCACAGATACGCAGTATTTT.

The J gene is TRBJ2-1, the V gene TRBV20-1; 7 nucleotides align to TRBD1. V lost 0 bases, J lost 7 bases, and 9 bases stayed unmatched. CDR3 length equals 15 residues. CDR1 and CDR2 from the germline V gene are DFQATT and SNEGSKA (reference sequence). The DNA of the CDR3 is TGCAGTGCTAGAGACGGACAGGAGTTAGGGAATGAGCAGTTCTTC. Protein: CSARDGQELGNEQFF.

J is TRBJ2-1 and V is TRBV9; the D gene is possibly TRBD2 (6 bases). The CDR3 extends over 15 amino acids. Germline lookup yields CDR1 SGDLS and CDR2 YYNGEE. V was pared by 3 bases and J by 2 bases, with 12 bases between. CDR3 in amino acids: CASSAHGGAYNEQFF. CDR3 DNA: TGTGCCAGCAGCGCCCACGGGGGAGCCTACAATGAGCAGTTCTTC.

The J gene is TRBJ2-5, the V gene TRBV20-1, with D tentatively TRBD1 or TRBD2 (6 bases each). V lost 6 bases and J lost 1, with 15 bases in between. This CDR3 spans 14 amino acids. Germline loops: CDR1 DFQATT, CDR2 SNEGSKA (reference sequence). CDR3 loop: CSAAVGGGQETQYF. DNA for the CDR3: TGCAGTGCGGCCGTTGGAGGGGGCCAAGAGACCCAGTACTTC.

The J gene is TRBJ1-2, the V gene TRBV3-1, with D maybe TRBD1 (6 bases). CDR1 LGHDT and CDR2 YNNKEL come from the germline V gene (reference sequence). V was pared by 1 base and J by 4 bases, with 7 bases between. The CDR3 is made up of 13 amino acids. CDR3 amino acids: CASSQGGAYGYTF. CDR3 nucleotides: TGTGCCAGCAGCCAAGGGGGGGCCTATGGCTACACCTTC.

V is TRBV18 and J is TRBJ1-1; D is uncertain. The V end lost 2 bases, the J end lost 1 base, and 8 bases lay between the germline ends. The CDR3 length is 14 residues. In germline, CDR1 is KGHSH, CDR2 LQKENI. In DNA form, the CDR3 reads TGTGCCAGCTCACCAGAATCCAGGAACACTGAAGCTTTCTTT. Translated: CASSPESRNTEAFF.

This clonotype was found a few times. J is TRBJ2-7 and V is TRBV20-1; D might be TRBD2 (6 bases). V gave up 4 bases and J gave up 6 bases, with 19 bases separating them. Germline CDR1 reads DFQATT; CDR2 reads SNEGSKA (reference sequence). The CDR3 consists of 14 residues. DNA for the CDR3: TGCAGTGCTATGGATATCTGGGGGGATTCCGAGCAGTACTTC. Amino acid sequence: CSAMDIWGDSEQYF.

In its sample, this clonotype was seen a few times. The chain recombines TRBV7-9 with TRBJ2-1; D perhaps matches TRBD2 (6 bases). The CDR3 is made up of 15 amino acids. The germline CDR1 and CDR2 sequences are SEHNR and FQNEAQ (reference sequence). V lost 2 bases and J 9 bases, leaving 17 bases between the germline ends. The CDR3 region has the DNA TGTGCCAGCAGCTTATATGGCGGGGCGAGGGGTGAGCAGTTCTTC. Amino acid sequence: CASSLYGGARGEQFF.

The chain employs TRBV7-2 and TRBJ2-7; the D gene could be TRBD1 or TRBD2 (6 bases each). V was trimmed by 0 bases and J by 5 bases, leaving 14 bases between them. The germline V gene has CDR1 SGHTA and CDR2 FQGNSA. The CDR3 is made up of 15 amino acids. CDR3 DNA sequence: TGTGCCAGCAGCTTAGCGCTAGGGGGGCTCAACGAGCAGTACTTC. Amino acids: CASSLALGGLNEQYF.

This clonotype was detected only a few times. The chain recombines TRBV5-5 with TRBJ2-7, with no clear D. Trimming left V 0 bases short and J 3 bases short, with 16 bases between. The CDR3 sequence is 16 residues long. CDR1 and CDR2 (germline): SGHKS, YYEKEE (reference sequence). The DNA for the CDR3 is TGTGCCAGCAGCTTGGTCAGAATACGTCCCCTCTACGAGCAGTACTTC. It yields the protein CASSLVRIRPLYEQYF.

The gene calls are TRBV7-9 and TRBJ2-7; 8 bases line up with TRBD2. V gave up 0 bases and J gave up 3 bases; unmatched junction bases: 4. Germline V gene data show CDR1 as SEHNR and CDR2 as FQNEAQ (reference sequence). The CDR3 spans 15 residues. CDR3 amino acids: CASSLASGADYEQYF. As DNA, the CDR3 is TGTGCCAGCAGCTTAGCTAGCGGGGCGGACTACGAGCAGTACTTC.

This clonotype turned up a few times. This sequence joins TRBV4-3 and TRBJ2-6; 11 nucleotides agree with TRBD1. Unmatched junction bases numbered 3, after V lost 8 bases and J lost 0 bases. The CDR3 runs to 16 residues. Germline V gives CDR1 LGHNA, CDR2 YSLEER. The DNA of the CDR3 is TGCGCCAGCCCAGGGACAGGGGGCTCTGGGGCCAACGTCCTGACTTTC. Its translation is CASPGTGGSGANVLTF.

This clonotype was counted at least ten times. The chain employs TRBV6-6 and TRBJ2-7, with D perhaps TRBD1 (5 bases). Germline V CDR1 and CDR2: MNHNY, SVGAGI (reference sequence). CDR3 length equals 17 residues. The germline V and J ends were trimmed by 2 bases and 7 bases, with 24 bases remaining between them. CDR3: CASSYTTVTAGQWEQYF. In nucleotides, the CDR3 is TGTGCCAGCAGTTACACTACTGTGACAGCTGGTCAATGGGAGCAGTACTTC.

This clonotype has more than one count but fewer than ten. The chain combines TRBV7-2 with TRBJ2-4, with a tentative D call TRBD2 (6 bases). The V gene's germline CDR1 is SGHTA and CDR2 FQGNSA. V lost 5 bases and J lost 0, with 14 bases in between. This CDR3 is 16 amino acids long. CDR3 sequence: CASSKDSGLAKNIQYF. The CDR3 region has the DNA TGTGCCAGCAGCAAGGATAGCGGACTAGCCAAAAACATTCAGTACTTC.

There are many counts of this clonotype. The V and J genes are TRBV5-1 and TRBJ2-7, with D possibly matching TRBD1 (5 bases). In germline, CDR1 is SGHRS, CDR2 YFSETQ. The CDR3 loop spans 14 amino acids. Trimming stripped 1 base from V and 0 bases from J, with 8 bases between. In nucleotides, the CDR3 is TGCGCCAGCAGCTTGACAGGAGTCTCCTACGAGCAGTACTTC. It yields the protein CASSLTGVSYEQYF.

The V call is TRBV2, the J call TRBJ2-3; 14 positions agree with TRBD2. The J segment lost 5 bases and the V segment lost 10 bases, leaving 8 bases of the junction unmatched. Germline CDR1 is SNHLY and CDR2 is FYNNEI. This CDR3 is built from 15 residues. For the CDR3, the DNA is TGTGCCACCCGACCGACTAGCGGGGGGGGAGATACGCAGTATTTT. Residues: CATRPTSGGGDTQYF.

The J gene is TRBJ2-2, the V gene TRBV7-9; D is unclear. The CDR3 extends over 12 amino acids. Germline V gene sequence: CDR1 SEHNR, CDR2 FQNEAQ (reference sequence). The ends were cut back, 2 bases at V and 7 bases at J, with 5 bases in the middle. The CDR3 region is CASSLSNGELFF. The CDR3 coding sequence is TGTGCCAGCAGCTTAAGTAACGGGGAGCTGTTTTTT.

This chain uses TRBV9 with TRBJ2-3; D remains ambiguous. From germline, CDR1 is SGDLS and CDR2 YYNGEE. The germline V and J ends were trimmed by 0 bases and 2 bases, with 10 bases remaining between them. The CDR3 sequence is 15 residues long. As DNA, the CDR3 is TGTGCCAGCAGCGTAGAAGGGATGGACACAGATACGCAGTATTTT. Translated, it gives CASSVEGMDTDTQYF.

Turning to this clonotype: The DNA is omitted, as the CDR3 cannot be located on it reliably, and the CDR3 follows TCRdb's listing. CDR3 in amino acids: CASSLWGPGIDTRYF. This chain joins TRBV27 and TRBJ2-3; the D call in the table, TRBD1, was not verified against the DNA. The CDR3 spans 15 residues, counting both ends. Per the germline V gene, CDR1 is MNHEY and CDR2 is SMNVEV (reference sequence).

A few counts support this clonotype. The chain joins TRBV29-1 to TRBJ2-5; the D is unclear. V lost 5 bases and J 7 bases, leaving 17 bases between the germline ends. The CDR3 is made up of 13 amino acids. The germline V gene encodes CDR1 SQVTM and CDR2 ANQGSEA. The CDR3 loop is CSVRTELWGTQYF. The CDR3 coding sequence is TGCAGCGTTAGGACGGAATTATGGGGGACCCAGTACTTC. Drawing the rest from reference TRBV29-1 and TRBJ2-5, the complete variable domain is SAVISQKPSRDICQRGTSLTIQCQVDSQVTMMFWYRQQPGQSLTLIATANQGSEATYESGFVIDKFPISRPNLTFSTLTVSNMSPEDSSIYLCSVRTELWGTQYFGPGTRLLVL.

V gene TRBV20-1 combines with J gene TRBJ1-3, with D unresolved. Germline V gives CDR1 DFQATT, CDR2 SNEGSKA (reference sequence). This CDR3 has 15 residues. V dropped 3 bases and J dropped 0 bases, with 12 bases sitting between them. The CDR3 DNA reads as TGCAGTGCTAGTTCCCTGGGCCTCTCTGGAAACACCATATATTTT. Amino acid sequence: CSASSLGLSGNTIYF.

The table lists this clonotype with a few counts. The gene calls are TRBV29-1 and TRBJ1-1; no firm D call. Per the germline V gene, CDR1 is SQVTM and CDR2 is ANQGSEA. CDR3 length: 11 amino acids. V was clipped by 4 bases and J by 4 bases, with 7 bases between them. CDR3 residues: CSVGGFTEAFF. The CDR3 DNA reads TGCAGCGTTGGAGGGTTCACTGAAGCTTTCTTT.

This clonotype has a handful of counts. The rearrangement uses TRBV15 and TRBJ2-3, with D possibly called TRBD1 or TRBD2 (5 bases each). CDR3 size: 18 residues. Trimming left V 1 base short and J 2 bases short, with 19 bases between. Germline V lookup: CDR1 LNHNV, CDR2 YYDKDF (reference sequence). In DNA, the CDR3 is TGTGCCACCAGCAGAGCTCCATCCGGGACCCTGTTCACAGATACGCAGTATTTT. Protein sequence: CATSRAPSGTLFTDTQYF.

The CDR3 is CASSLDRAGEKLFF. CDR3 nucleotide sequence: TGTGCCAGCAGCTTAGACAGGGCAGGTGAAAAACTGTTTTTT. V usage is TRBV7-2 and J usage is TRBJ1-4, with a weak D call TRBD1 (6 bases). V was trimmed by 1 base and J by 7 bases, leaving 10 bases between them. Germline loops: CDR1 SGHTA, CDR2 FQGNSA. The CDR3 consists of 14 residues.

Comment on this clonotype: Sequence at one end of the junction differs from germline and may be a read error. The rearrangement links TRBV6-6 to TRBJ1-1; D is perhaps TRBD1 (6 bases). CDR1 is MNHNY, CDR2 SVGAGI, per germline (reference sequence). This CDR3 is built from 16 residues. CDR3 residues: CVSSTQLGGEDTEAFF. In nucleotides, the CDR3 is TGTGTCAGCAGTACCCAACTGGGGGGCGAGGACACTGAAGCTTTCTTT.

The J gene is TRBJ2-1, the V gene TRBV6-6; 12 nucleotides agree with TRBD2. Unmatched junction bases numbered 5, after V lost 4 bases and J lost 7 bases. This CDR3 is built from 15 residues. CDR1 is MNHNY and CDR2 is SVGAGI in the germline V gene (reference sequence). The CDR3 is CASSSLAGGKNEQFF. The CDR3, as DNA: TGTGCCAGCAGTTCTCTAGCGGGGGGGAAAAATGAGCAGTTCTTC.

The chain employs TRBV7-8 and TRBJ2-7; possibly TRBD1 for D (6 bases). V was cut by 4 bases and J by 1 base, with 20 bases left in between. CDR3 length: 17 amino acids. CDR1 is SGHVS, CDR2 FQNEAQ, per germline. CDR3 sequence (DNA): TGTGCCAGCAGCTATTCAAGCCGGACAGACGGTTCCTACGAGCAGTACTTC. Its translation: CASSYSSRTDGSYEQYF. The full variable domain, in which reference TRBV7-8 and TRBJ2-7 provide the parts outside the CDR3, is GAGVSQSPRYKVAKRGQDVALRCDPISGHVSLFWYQQALGQGPEFLTYFQNEAQLDKSGLPSDRFFAERPEGSVSTLKIQRTQQEDSAVYLCASSYSSRTDGSYEQYFGPGTRLTVT.